The 32 T cell receptor beta chains below were found in one sample sequenced in a study of T cells after somatic rescue of genetic block (dated by TCRdb to 2020 to 2022). Library preparation was by the immunoSEQ multiplex PCR assay. TCRdb carries this immuneACCESS record with in-frame sequences only. Its versions omit some clonotypes, under half of them owing to an unresolved V gene in the studies checked, with the rest unexplained. The sample table lists around 67,000 clones, 92% of them with a count of one. In total, the top ten clones hold around 3% of the sample. Sequenced: peripheral blood mononuclear cells (PBMCs). Every receptor here comes from a man aged 35-49 years.

The rearrangement uses TRBV28 and TRBJ1-1, with D uncertain. Per germline, CDR1 MDHEN and CDR2 SYDVKM. Deletions cut 2 bases from V and 5 bases from J, with 12 bases between. The CDR3 runs 14 residues. CDR3 loop: CASSLSGMRTEAFF. In nucleotides, the CDR3 is TGTGCCAGCAGTTTAAGCGGCATGAGGACTGAAGCTTTCTTT.

The chain joins TRBV7-2 to TRBJ2-7, with D maybe TRBD2 (5 bases). V lost 1 base, J lost 3 bases, and 7 bases lay in between. CDR1 and CDR2 from the germline V gene are SGHTA and FQGNSA. This CDR3 region has 13 residues. CDR3 residues: CASSLGGYYEQYF. The CDR3 DNA follows: TGTGCCAGCAGCTTAGGAGGGTACTACGAGCAGTACTTC. The entire variable domain, with the rest obtained from reference TRBV7-2 and TRBJ2-7, is as follows: GAGVSQSPSNKVTEKGKDVELRCDPISGHTALYWYRQSLGQGLEFLIYFQGNSAPDKSGLPSDRFSAERTGGSVSTLTIQRTQQEDSAVYLCASSLGGYYEQYFGPGTRLTVT.

This clone was picked up one time. V gene TRBV19 combines with J gene TRBJ2-3, with TRBD1 matching over 8 bases. The V gene end was trimmed by 6 bases and the J gene end by 4 bases; junction bases not matched to a gene: 15. CDR1 and CDR2 (germline): LNHDA, SQIVND (reference sequence). The CDR3 runs 17 residues. CDR3 loop: CASSSSVGQALADTQYF. CDR3 bases: TGTGCCAGTAGCTCCTCCGTGGGACAGGCCCTCGCAGATACGCAGTATTTT. Complete variable domain (other parts from reference TRBV19 and TRBJ2-3): DGGITQSPKYLFRKEGQNVTLSCEQNLNHDAMYWYRQDPGQGLRLIYYSQIVNDFQKGDIAEGYSVSREKKESFPLTVTSAQKNPTAFYLCASSSSVGQALADTQYFGPGTRLTVL.

The chain has TRBV7-2 and TRBJ1-2; D unclear. V was cut by 6 bases and J by 4 bases, with 18 bases left in between. Germline values: CDR1 SGHTA, CDR2 FQGNSA. This CDR3 region has 15 residues. CDR3 region: CASSRREGGSYGYTF. The DNA for the CDR3 is TGTGCCAGCAGTCGGCGAGAGGGCGGGAGCTATGGCTACACCTTC. The complete variable domain, with remaining parts taken from reference TRBV7-2 and TRBJ1-2, reads GAGVSQSPSNKVTEKGKDVELRCDPISGHTALYWYRQSLGQGLEFLIYFQGNSAPDKSGLPSDRFSAERTGGSVSTLTIQRTQQEDSAVYLCASSRREGGSYGYTFGSGTRLTVV.

V usage is TRBV30 and J usage is TRBJ2-3, with TRBD1 matching over 7 bases. Looked up from germline, CDR1 is GTSNPN and CDR2 is SVGIG (reference sequence). Trimming took 1 base from V and 0 from J; bases not matched to a gene: 4. The CDR3 extends over 15 amino acids. The CDR3 protein is CAWSATGISTDTQYF. DNA for the CDR3: TGTGCCTGGAGTGCGACAGGGATTAGCACAGATACGCAGTATTTT.

This chain connects TRBV18 to TRBJ1-6; D is uncertain. The CDR3 totals 14 residues. Between the trimmed V and J ends, which lost 3 bases and 9 bases, there was a span of 12 bases. In germline, CDR1 is KGHSH, CDR2 LQKENI. This chain's CDR3 is CASSPEARGSPLHF. Here the CDR3 DNA reads TGTGCCAGCTCACCTGAAGCCCGAGGTTCACCCCTCCACTTT. The full variable domain, rest sourced from reference TRBV18 and TRBJ1-6, is NAGVMQNPRHLVRRRGQEARLRCSPMKGHSHVYWYRQLPEEGLKFMVYLQKENIIDESGMPKERFSAEFPKEGPSILRIQQVVRGDSAAYFCASSPEARGSPLHFGNGTRLTVT.

The genes are TRBV13 and TRBJ1-4; D ambiguous. Trimming shortened V by 10 bases and J by 3 bases, and 9 bases separated the two germline ends. Germline V gives CDR1 PRHDT, CDR2 FYEKMQ (reference sequence). The CDR3 has 12 residues. The CDR3 protein is CATQRANEKLFF. The CDR3, as DNA: TGTGCCACTCAAAGGGCTAATGAAAAACTGTTTTTT.

This clone showed up just once. This chain links TRBV28 with TRBJ1-2; D is ambiguous. V lost 4 bases and J lost 2, with 8 bases in between. Germline V lookup: CDR1 MDHEN, CDR2 SYDVKM. The CDR3 runs 13 residues. CDR3 DNA sequence: TGTGCCAGCAGTTCCGGGCCCAACTATGGCTACACCTTC. Its translation is CASSSGPNYGYTF.

The CDR3, as DNA: TGTGCCAGCAGGTGGGGGACTTCCTACGAGCAGTACTTC. It yields the protein CASRWGTSYEQYF. The V and J genes are TRBV28 and TRBJ2-7, with a weak D call TRBD2 (6 bases). V gave up 6 bases and J gave up 1 base, with 10 bases separating them. The CDR3 runs to 13 residues. Germline-derived CDR1 and CDR2 are MDHEN and SYDVKM. The variable domain in full, completed from reference TRBV28 and TRBJ2-7, reads DVKVTQSSRYLVKRTGEKVFLECVQDMDHENMFWYRQDPGLGLRLIYFSYDVKMKEKGDIPEGYSVSREKKERFSLILESASTNQTSMYLCASRWGTSYEQYFGPGTRLTVT.

V usage is TRBV2 and J usage is TRBJ2-3; D is unclear. CDR3 length equals 14 residues. Germline V lookup: CDR1 SNHLY, CDR2 FYNNEI. The V end lost 2 bases, the J end lost 5 bases, and 11 bases lay between the germline ends. The CDR3 spells CASSEPGNRDTQYF. The CDR3 nucleotides are TGTGCCAGCAGTGAACCGGGTAACAGAGATACGCAGTATTTT.

The chain recombines TRBV2 with TRBJ2-3, with TRBD2 matching over 8 bases. Per the germline V gene, CDR1 is SNHLY and CDR2 is FYNNEI. The J segment lost 3 bases and the V segment lost 5 bases, leaving 7 bases of the junction unmatched. This CDR3 is 15 amino acids long. The CDR3 is CASSSGGLRTDTQYF. The CDR3 DNA reads as TGTGCCAGCAGTAGCGGGGGATTGAGGACAGATACGCAGTATTTT.

CDR3 in amino acids: CASSLTGTGPEQYF. The CDR3 DNA reads as TGTGCCAGCAGCTTAACCGGGACAGGTCCCGAGCAGTACTTC. J is TRBJ2-7 and V is TRBV7-3, with 8 bases that match TRBD1. From germline, CDR1 is SGHTA and CDR2 FQGTGA. CDR3 size: 14 residues. After removal of 0 bases from V and 6 bases from J, the junction contained 4 bases not matched to a gene.

The chain employs TRBV4-1 and TRBJ2-7, with D unresolved. Deletions cut 5 bases from V and 0 bases from J, with 8 bases between. Per the germline V gene, CDR1 is MGHRA and CDR2 is YSYEKL. The length of the CDR3 is 13 residues. The CDR3 loop reads CASSSVSSYEQYF. Written as DNA, the CDR3 is TGCGCCAGCAGCTCGGTGAGCTCCTACGAGCAGTACTTC.

This chain connects TRBV5-1 to TRBJ2-5; perhaps TRBD2 as D (6 bases). The V end was cut by 5 bases, the J end by 4 bases, with 18 bases between. This CDR3 comprises 15 residues. The V gene's germline CDR1 is SGHRS and CDR2 YFSETQ. The CDR3 nucleotides are TGCGCCAGCAGTTACGACTGGGGGAGGAGAGAGACCCAGTACTTC. Residues: CASSYDWGRRETQYF.

This CDR3 is CASSLVSSRTGELFF. CDR3 in DNA: TGTGCCAGCAGCTTAGTAAGCAGCCGCACCGGGGAGCTGTTTTTT. The chain has TRBV7-9 and TRBJ2-2; D unresolved. CDR3 length equals 15 residues. Per germline, CDR1 SEHNR and CDR2 FQNEAQ (reference sequence). With 1 base removed from V and 4 bases from J, the gap between germline ends came to 10 bases.

The chain is built from TRBV6-5 and TRBJ2-7; TRBD2 matches 7 bases. The CDR3 sequence is 15 residues long. J was trimmed by 2 bases and V by 2 bases; bases with no gene match: 6. Germline CDR1 is MNHEY and CDR2 is SVGAGI. The CDR3 nucleotides are TGTGCCAGCAGTTACGGGGCGGGGGAAGCCTACGAGCAGTACTTC. Its translation: CASSYGAGEAYEQYF.

V is TRBV5-4 and J is TRBJ2-7; 8 nucleotides match TRBD1. CDR1 and CDR2 (germline): SGHNT, YYREEE (reference sequence). The V and J ends lost 4 bases and 2 bases, in that order; junction bases with no gene match: 5. The CDR3 has 14 amino acids. CDR3 nucleotide sequence: TGTGCCAGCAGCCCCAGGACAGGGCCCTACGAGCAGTACTTC. Translation: CASSPRTGPYEQYF. Based on the CDR3 plus reference TRBV5-4 and TRBJ2-7, the full variable domain is ETGVTQSPTHLIKTRGQQVTLRCSSQSGHNTVSWYQQALGQGPQFIFQYYREEENGRGNFPPRFSGLQFPNYSSELNVNALELDDSALYLCASSPRTGPYEQYFGPGTRLTVT.

The gene calls are TRBV9 and TRBJ2-1; the D gene is possibly TRBD2 (5 bases). V lost 0 bases and J 0 bases, leaving 10 bases between the germline ends. CDR3 length equals 16 residues. Germline V gives CDR1 SGDLS, CDR2 YYNGEE. The CDR3 loop is CASSVEEGGSYNEQFF. The CDR3 DNA follows: TGTGCCAGCAGCGTAGAAGAGGGTGGCTCCTACAATGAGCAGTTCTTC. Full variable domain (missing parts from reference TRBV9 and TRBJ2-1): DSGVTQTPKHLITATGQRVTLRCSPRSGDLSVYWYQQSLDQGLQFLIQYYNGEERAKGNILERFSAQQFPDLHSELNLSSLELGDSALYFCASSVEEGGSYNEQFFGPGTRLTVL.

The chain employs TRBV11-2 and TRBJ2-5; D uncertain. This CDR3 region has 14 residues. Germline V gene lookup returns CDR1 SGHAT and CDR2 FQNNGV. The V end was cut by 1 base, the J end by 2 bases, with 8 bases between. The CDR3: CASSLAWGQETQYF. The DNA of the CDR3 is TGTGCCAGCAGCTTAGCATGGGGACAAGAGACCCAGTACTTC.

This chain joins TRBV6-4 and TRBJ1-5; D uncertain. The V gene lost 0 bases and the J gene lost 5 bases, with 5 bases spanning the gap. The CDR3 length is 13 residues. CDR1 is MRHNA, CDR2 SNTAGT, per germline. DNA for the CDR3: TGTGCCAGCAGTGACTCGTGGGATCAGCCCCAGCATTTT. Its translation: CASSDSWDQPQHF.

The CDR3 DNA reads TGTGCCAGCAGCTGGGTCGGCTCCTACGAGCAGTACTTC. It encodes CASSWVGSYEQYF. This chain links TRBV7-9 with TRBJ2-7, with no clear D. CDR3 length: 13 amino acids. Per the germline V gene, CDR1 is SEHNR and CDR2 is FQNEAQ (reference sequence). V was clipped by 4 bases and J by 0 bases, with 7 bases between them.

The chain recombines TRBV9 with TRBJ1-5; possible D gene TRBD1, 5 bases. Germline CDR1 is SGDLS and CDR2 is YYNGEE. This CDR3 has 14 residues. The germline V and J ends were trimmed by 3 bases and 5 bases, with 12 bases remaining between them. CDR3 DNA: TGTGCCAGCAGCGGGGGGACGCCAGATCAGCCCCAGCATTTT. Its translation: CASSGGTPDQPQHF.

The sample holds a few counts of this clone. This sequence joins TRBV14 and TRBJ2-5; D not resolved. The CDR3 loop spans 17 amino acids. The ends were cut back, 0 bases at V and 0 bases at J, with 14 bases in the middle. CDR1 and CDR2 from the germline V gene are SGHDN and FVKESK. Here the CDR3 reads CASSQEEGWQYQETQYF. The CDR3 coding sequence is TGTGCCAGCAGCCAAGAAGAAGGTTGGCAGTACCAAGAGACCCAGTACTTC.

The rearrangement links TRBV27 to TRBJ2-7, with 9 bases matching TRBD1. From germline, CDR1 is MNHEY and CDR2 SMNVEV (reference sequence). The V gene end was trimmed by 8 bases and the J gene end by 5 bases; junction bases not matched to a gene: 13. This CDR3 has 15 amino acids. This chain's CDR3 is CASRLPGTGLHEQYF. In nucleotides, the CDR3 is TGTGCCAGCCGACTCCCCGGGACAGGGCTCCACGAGCAGTACTTC.

This clone was counted once. The V and J genes are TRBV6-6 and TRBJ1-1; 7 bases agree with TRBD1. Unmatched junction bases numbered 2, after V lost 6 bases and J lost 7 bases. This CDR3 is built from 11 residues. Germline V gene data show CDR1 as MNHNY and CDR2 as SVGAGI (reference sequence). The CDR3 sequence is CASSRTGEAFF. The CDR3 nucleotides read TGTGCCAGCAGCAGGACAGGTGAAGCTTTCTTT.

This clone was seen once. This chain links TRBV28 with TRBJ2-2; D might be TRBD1 (6 bases). Per the germline V gene, CDR1 is MDHEN and CDR2 is SYDVKM. V was pared by 7 bases and J by 1 base, with 13 bases between. The CDR3 contains 15 residues. CDR3 sequence (DNA): TGTGCCAGCACCTTGGGGGCAGGGAACACCGGGGAGCTGTTTTTT. Translation: CASTLGAGNTGELFF.

The V gene is TRBV11-2, the J gene TRBJ2-7; D gene uncertain. V was cut by 1 base and J by 4 bases, with 8 bases left in between. The CDR3 is 13 residues long. The V gene's germline CDR1 is SGHAT and CDR2 FQNNGV. This CDR3 is CASSLGRMYEQYF. The CDR3 region has the DNA TGTGCCAGCAGCTTAGGTAGAATGTACGAGCAGTACTTC.

The table lists this clone with a count of one. This chain connects TRBV5-1 to TRBJ2-1; TRBD1 matches at 7 bases. The J segment lost 6 bases and the V segment lost 4 bases, leaving 10 bases of the junction unmatched. This CDR3 has 15 amino acids. Germline CDR1 SGHRS, CDR2 YFSETQ. The CDR3 coding sequence is TGCGCCAGCAGCAGAGGACAGGCTCCCGGCAATGAGCAGTTCTTC. It is translated as CASSRGQAPGNEQFF.

The gene calls are TRBV20-1 and TRBJ2-7; no clear D. Trimming left V 2 bases short and J 6 bases short, with 8 bases between. The CDR3 length is 11 residues. Germline V gene lookup returns CDR1 DFQATT and CDR2 SNEGSKA (reference sequence). The CDR3 sequence is CSARLVREQYF. Written as DNA, the CDR3 is TGCAGTGCTAGACTAGTCCGCGAGCAGTACTTC.

The chain couples TRBV2 to TRBJ2-5, with D unclear. The V gene lost 8 bases and the J gene lost 0 bases, with 13 bases spanning the gap. This CDR3 comprises 14 residues. Germline V gives CDR1 SNHLY, CDR2 FYNNEI. The CDR3 coding sequence is TGTGCCAGCGGCGGAGACCGGTACCAAGAGACCCAGTACTTC. It translates to CASGGDRYQETQYF.

This sequence joins TRBV19 and TRBJ2-3, with a weak D call TRBD1 (5 bases). The CDR3 is 12 amino acids. V was trimmed by 6 bases and J by 3 bases, leaving 7 bases between them. Per germline, CDR1 LNHDA and CDR2 SQIVND (reference sequence). CDR3 amino acids: CASSHRTDTQYF. In DNA form, the CDR3 reads TGTGCCAGTAGCCACAGGACAGATACGCAGTATTTT. The full variable domain, rest sourced from reference TRBV19 and TRBJ2-3, is DGGITQSPKYLFRKEGQNVTLSCEQNLNHDAMYWYRQDPGQGLRLIYYSQIVNDFQKGDIAEGYSVSREKKESFPLTVTSAQKNPTAFYLCASSHRTDTQYFGPGTRLTVL.

CDR3 nucleotide sequence: TGCAGTGCTAGAGATCAGGGTGGCTACACCTTC. It codes for CSARDQGGYTF. The chain is built from TRBV20-1 and TRBJ1-2; D perhaps matches TRBD1 (5 bases). The CDR3 is 11 amino acids. The ends were cut back, 0 bases at V and 7 bases at J, with 6 bases in the middle. Germline CDR1 reads DFQATT; CDR2 reads SNEGSKA (reference sequence).